This T cell receptor (beta chain) was captured in a study of STAT3 mutations in large granular lymphocyte leukemia. In the study overall: Immunosuppressive therapy was given to more than half of T-LGLL patients. Study conclusions and caveats: In T-cell large granular lymphocyte leukemia, about half of patients showed multiple immunodominant subclonotypes. In several patients, dominant TCR clone burden exceeded STAT3 mutant burden. Clonal expansion was inferred from other time points because no sample existed at each clone's first appearance.

In regard to this clone: The antigen remains undetermined.

Libraries were prepared by immunoSEQ multiplex PCR; TCRdb keeps only in-frame clonotypes and omits some of them. The sample yields under 10,000 clones, roughly 90% seen once. The sample consisted of peripheral blood mononuclear cells. This clonotype originated in an elderly man with T-cell large granular lymphocyte leukemia. Some clones in this sample may be carry-over from other donors' samples.

The CDR3 nucleotides are TGTGCCAGCAGTCAACGACAGGGAACGAATGAGCAGTTCTTC. Its protein is CASSQRQGTNEQFF. The chain employs TRBV6-6 and TRBJ2-1, with 7 positions matching TRBD1. The V segment lost 5 bases and the J segment 7 bases; nucleotides outside the gene matches: 8. CDR3 length: 14 residues. CDR1 is MNHNY and CDR2 is SVGAGI in the germline V gene (reference sequence).